The 27 T cell receptor beta chains below were found in one sample sequenced in a study of brain T cells in children with intractable seizures. Some clones are missing from TCRdb's copy, which holds only in-frame ones; the method was immunoSEQ multiplex PCR. The sample yields approximately 44,000 clones, roughly 90% seen once. The sequences come from peripheral blood, collected at surgery. The receptors derive from a girl aged 2 to 9 with tuberous sclerosis and intractable seizures.

This chain's CDR3 is CASRRDSGQPQHF. As DNA, the CDR3 is TGTGCCAGCAGGCGGGACAGTGGTCAGCCCCAGCATTTT. This chain links TRBV6-5 with TRBJ1-5; 7 bases line up with TRBD1. The V gene end was trimmed by 6 bases and the J gene end by 6 bases; junction bases not matched to a gene: 5. The germline V gene encodes CDR1 MNHEY and CDR2 SVGAGI. The CDR3 length is 13 residues.

V usage is TRBV2 and J usage is TRBJ2-3; 7 bases line up with TRBD2. The CDR3 extends over 14 amino acids. V lost 4 bases to trimming and J lost 0 bases; unmatched junction nucleotides: 1. Germline V gives CDR1 SNHLY, CDR2 FYNNEI. The CDR3 here is CASSGAGSTDTQYF. The CDR3 DNA is TGTGCCAGCAGTGGAGCGGGGAGCACAGATACGCAGTATTTT.

The CDR3 bases are TGTGCCAGCAGCCTTATGGAGGGTAACTATGGCTACACCTTC. Amino acid sequence: CASSLMEGNYGYTF. The chain couples TRBV7-8 to TRBJ1-2; D ambiguous. V lost 5 bases to trimming and J lost 1 base, with 11 bases between them. CDR3 size: 14 residues. Germline CDR1 SGHVS, CDR2 FQNEAQ.

CDR3 protein: CASGRTGNTEAFF. CDR3 DNA sequence: TGCGCCAGCGGACGGACAGGGAACACTGAAGCTTTCTTT. The rearrangement joins TRBV4-1 to TRBJ1-1; 7 nucleotides agree with TRBD1. The CDR3 consists of 13 residues. After removal of 8 bases from V and 1 base from J, the junction contained 4 bases not matched to a gene. CDR1 is MGHRA and CDR2 is YSYEKL in the germline V gene.

This clone was seen a few times. The gene calls are TRBV6-4 and TRBJ2-7, with 7 positions matching TRBD2. V gave up 5 bases and J gave up 3 bases; unmatched junction bases: 10. The CDR3 runs 15 residues. The V gene's germline CDR1 is MRHNA and CDR2 SNTAGT. The CDR3 sequence is CASSREARDHYEQYF. The CDR3 coding sequence is TGTGCCAGCAGTCGGGAGGCGCGGGACCACTACGAGCAGTACTTC.

This chain uses TRBV7-2 with TRBJ1-4; 9 bases are a match to TRBD1. The germline V gene has CDR1 SGHTA and CDR2 FQGNSA. The CDR3 runs to 15 residues. V shed 5 bases, J shed 8 bases, and the junction held 9 bases outside the gene matches. The CDR3 region is CASSPPGQGYEKLFF. The CDR3 nucleotides read TGTGCCAGCAGCCCCCCGGGACAGGGATACGAAAAACTGTTTTTT. The variable domain in full, with the rest retrieved from reference TRBV7-2 and TRBJ1-4, is GAGVSQSPSNKVTEKGKDVELRCDPISGHTALYWYRQSLGQGLEFLIYFQGNSAPDKSGLPSDRFSAERTGGSVSTLTIQRTQQEDSAVYLCASSPPGQGYEKLFFGSGTQLSVL.

The rearrangement joins TRBV19 to TRBJ1-2; 7 bases fit TRBD1. The CDR3 runs 15 residues. Germline lookup yields CDR1 LNHDA and CDR2 SQIVND (reference sequence). V lost 7 bases and J lost 2; bases outside the gene matches: 10. CDR3 residues: CASTPWTGVNYGYTF. The CDR3 DNA is TGTGCCAGTACCCCATGGACAGGAGTCAACTATGGCTACACCTTC.

The J gene is TRBJ1-1, the V gene TRBV5-5; D uncertain. CDR1 SGHKS and CDR2 YYEKEE come from the germline V gene (reference sequence). The CDR3 consists of 15 residues. The V and J ends lost 0 bases and 4 bases respectively, with 13 bases between them. CDR3: CASSLGIGAVTEAFF. The CDR3 DNA reads TGTGCCAGCAGCTTGGGTATAGGTGCGGTCACTGAAGCTTTCTTT.

J is TRBJ1-6 and V is TRBV5-5; D remains ambiguous. CDR1 and CDR2 (germline): SGHKS, YYEKEE (reference sequence). V shed 6 bases and J shed 4 bases, with 8 bases lying between them. The CDR3 length is 13 residues. DNA for the CDR3: TGTGCCAGCAACCTAGAGTATAATTCACCCCTCCACTTT. This encodes CASNLEYNSPLHF. Drawing the rest from reference TRBV5-5 and TRBJ1-6, the complete variable domain is DAGVTQSPTHLIKTRGQQVTLRCSPISGHKSVSWYQQVLGQGPQFIFQYYEKEERGRGNFPDRFSARQFPNYSSELNVNALLLGDSALYLCASNLEYNSPLHFGNGTRLTVT.

The chain couples TRBV11-2 to TRBJ2-6; D is uncertain. Germline V gene lookup returns CDR1 SGHAT and CDR2 FQNNGV. CDR3 length: 13 amino acids. Trimming removed 6 bases at V and 2 bases at J, with 5 bases between. The CDR3 sequence is CASRRAGANVLTF. CDR3 in DNA: TGTGCCAGCAGGAGAGCTGGGGCCAACGTCCTGACTTTC.

V and J are TRBV15 and TRBJ2-1, with a weak D call TRBD2 (5 bases). This CDR3 comprises 17 residues. Germline V gene sequence: CDR1 LNHNV, CDR2 YYDKDF (reference sequence). V lost 5 bases, J lost 2 bases, and 19 bases lay in between. CDR3: CATSGSSSVAPYNEQFF. The CDR3 DNA is TGTGCCACCAGCGGATCTTCGTCGGTAGCGCCCTACAATGAGCAGTTCTTC.

V gene TRBV5-1 combines with J gene TRBJ2-5; 8 nucleotides agree with TRBD2. Germline CDR1 SGHRS, CDR2 YFSETQ. The CDR3 is 17 residues long. Germline trimming cut 4 bases from V and 3 bases from J; bases unmatched to any gene: 14. CDR3 amino acids: CASSPIYRGGIEETQYF. DNA of the CDR3: TGCGCCAGCAGCCCCATCTATCGCGGGGGGATCGAAGAGACCCAGTACTTC.

The chain has TRBV20-1 and TRBJ1-2, with D possibly matching TRBD1 (5 bases). CDR1 and CDR2 (germline): DFQATT, SNEGSKA (reference sequence). Trimming removed 3 bases at V and 4 bases at J, with 18 bases between. CDR3 length equals 15 residues. The CDR3 loop is CSASRPRAESYGYTF. The CDR3 DNA reads TGCAGTGCTAGTAGGCCCAGGGCTGAGAGCTATGGCTACACCTTC.

This clone was found once. Here the CDR3 DNA reads TGTGCCAGCAGCCAATCAGGGGTGGAAGCTTTCTTT. Amino acid sequence: CASSQSGVEAFF. This chain joins TRBV3-1 (or the pseudogene TRBV3-2) and TRBJ1-1; TRBD1 is a possible D gene (6 bases). Germline values: CDR1 LGHDT, CDR2 YNNKEL (reference sequence). The CDR3 consists of 12 residues. V lost 2 bases and J lost 8, with 9 bases in between.

This clone was seen a handful of times. V and J are TRBV6-6 and TRBJ2-7, with TRBD1 as a possible D gene (6 bases). Germline V gene data show CDR1 as MNHNY and CDR2 as SVGAGI (reference sequence). This CDR3 region has 13 residues. Trimming pared 7 bases from V and 2 bases from J, leaving 12 bases between. DNA of the CDR3: TGTGCCAGCATCTCCGGACAGACCTACGAGCAGTACTTC. This sequence encodes CASISGQTYEQYF.

The rearrangement uses TRBV2 and TRBJ1-4, with 8 nucleotides matching TRBD1. Germline trimming cut 1 base from V and 5 bases from J; bases unmatched to any gene: 3. From germline, CDR1 is SNHLY and CDR2 FYNNEI. The CDR3 has 15 residues. The CDR3 reads CASSEEGQANEKLFF. CDR3 sequence (DNA): TGTGCCAGCAGTGAAGAGGGACAGGCGAATGAAAAACTGTTTTTT.

The chain couples TRBV6-5 to TRBJ1-3, with TRBD1 as a possible D gene (6 bases). V was clipped by 6 bases and J by 8 bases, with 20 bases between them. CDR3 length: 15 residues. Looked up from germline, CDR1 is MNHEY and CDR2 is SVGAGI. The CDR3 bases are TGTGCCAGCAGCCTAGGGCCAGCTCGACAGGACACCATATATTTT. It encodes CASSLGPARQDTIYF.

The rearrangement uses TRBV7-9 and TRBJ2-3; TRBD2 is a possible D gene (5 bases). CDR3 length: 18 residues. Between the trimmed V and J ends, which lost 5 bases and 5 bases, there was a span of 26 bases. In germline, CDR1 is SEHNR, CDR2 FQNEAQ (reference sequence). CDR3 sequence reads: CASSLISRAGGHGDTQYF. The CDR3 DNA is TGTGCCAGCAGCCTTATAAGCCGGGCGGGCGGGCATGGAGATACGCAGTATTTT.

The table lists this clone with a count of one. V gene TRBV2 combines with J gene TRBJ1-1; D remains ambiguous. The V and J ends lost 7 bases and 5 bases respectively, with 20 bases between them. The CDR3 runs 15 residues. Per the germline V gene, CDR1 is SNHLY and CDR2 is FYNNEI. In DNA form, the CDR3 reads TGTGCCAGCACCTTAACGGCAAGTCTGGGGACTGAAGCTTTCTTT. This gives the protein CASTLTASLGTEAFF.

J is TRBJ2-7 and V is TRBV4-2; no reliable D call. The CDR3 is 14 amino acids. CDR1 and CDR2 (germline): LGHNA, YNFKEQ. Trimming cost V 2 bases and J 4 bases, with 12 bases left between them. The CDR3 is CASSQLGSLYEQYF. The CDR3 bases are TGTGCCAGCAGCCAACTAGGAAGCCTATACGAGCAGTACTTC.

The chain couples TRBV10-3 to TRBJ2-5; 7 bases are a match to TRBD2. The CDR3 has 15 residues. CDR1 and CDR2 (germline): ENHRY, SYGVKD. V lost 2 bases to trimming and J lost 0 bases; unmatched junction nucleotides: 3. CDR3 in amino acids: CAISEGEGNQETQYF. The CDR3 bases are TGTGCCATCAGTGAGGGGGAGGGGAACCAAGAGACCCAGTACTTC.

This clone was seen a handful of times. The J gene is TRBJ2-2, the V gene TRBV6-5; D is undetermined. CDR1 is MNHEY and CDR2 is SVGAGI in the germline V gene. The ends were cut back, 2 bases at V and 4 bases at J, with 2 bases in the middle. CDR3 size: 12 residues. CDR3 sequence: CASSYATGELFF. The CDR3 coding sequence is TGTGCCAGCAGTTACGCCACCGGGGAGCTGTTTTTT.

The J gene is TRBJ2-1, the V gene TRBV4-1, with 8 bases that match TRBD2. The CDR3 consists of 16 residues. The germline V gene has CDR1 MGHRA and CDR2 YSYEKL. The trim removed 0 bases at V and 7 bases at J, leaving 8 bases unmatched. DNA of the CDR3: TGCGCCAGCAGCCAAGATCTAAGCGGGGGAGGGAATGAGCAGTTCTTC. Protein sequence: CASSQDLSGGGNEQFF.

This chain links TRBV6-1 with TRBJ1-5; unclear D gene. The CDR3 is made up of 15 amino acids. Germline CDR1 reads MNHNS; CDR2 reads SASEGT. The V end was cut by 0 bases, the J end by 0 bases, with 6 bases between. CDR3 nucleotides: TGTGCCAGCAGTGAAGCATTATATAGCAATCAGCCCCAGCATTTT. Its protein product is CASSEALYSNQPQHF.

V and J are TRBV6-1 and TRBJ2-3; D is undetermined. The CDR3 spans 13 residues. The V and J ends lost 3 bases and 0 bases respectively, with 4 bases between them. Germline loops: CDR1 MNHNS, CDR2 SASEGT. The CDR3 DNA reads TGTGCCAGCAGTGACGGAAGCACAGATACGCAGTATTTT. It specifies CASSDGSTDTQYF.

The V call is TRBV30, the J call TRBJ1-5; D remains unclear. The CDR3 covers 13 residues. Between the trimmed V and J ends, which lost 5 bases and 0 bases, there was a span of 8 bases. Germline V gene data show CDR1 as GTSNPN and CDR2 as SVGIG (reference sequence). The CDR3, as DNA: TGTGCCTGGTCGCTGGTTAGCAATCAGCCCCAGCATTTT. Its translation: CAWSLVSNQPQHF.

The CDR3 is CSAPYLHEQFF. CDR3 coding DNA: TGCAGCGCACCTTATCTGCATGAGCAGTTCTTC. The V call is TRBV29-1, the J call TRBJ2-1; D gene unclear. CDR3 length equals 11 residues. V was pared by 7 bases and J by 8 bases, with 12 bases between. Per germline, CDR1 SQVTM and CDR2 ANQGSEA.